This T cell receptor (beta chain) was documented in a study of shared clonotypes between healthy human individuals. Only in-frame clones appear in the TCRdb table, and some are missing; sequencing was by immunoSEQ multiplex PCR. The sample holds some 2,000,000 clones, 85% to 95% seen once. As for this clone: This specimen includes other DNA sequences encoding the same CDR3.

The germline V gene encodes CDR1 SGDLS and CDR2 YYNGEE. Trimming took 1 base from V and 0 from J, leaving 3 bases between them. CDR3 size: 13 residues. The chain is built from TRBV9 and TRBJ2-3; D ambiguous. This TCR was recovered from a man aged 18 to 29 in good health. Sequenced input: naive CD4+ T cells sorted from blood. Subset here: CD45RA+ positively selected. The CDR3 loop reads CASSVLSTDTQYF. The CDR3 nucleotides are TGTGCCAGCAGCGTACTTAGCACAGATACGCAGTATTTT.